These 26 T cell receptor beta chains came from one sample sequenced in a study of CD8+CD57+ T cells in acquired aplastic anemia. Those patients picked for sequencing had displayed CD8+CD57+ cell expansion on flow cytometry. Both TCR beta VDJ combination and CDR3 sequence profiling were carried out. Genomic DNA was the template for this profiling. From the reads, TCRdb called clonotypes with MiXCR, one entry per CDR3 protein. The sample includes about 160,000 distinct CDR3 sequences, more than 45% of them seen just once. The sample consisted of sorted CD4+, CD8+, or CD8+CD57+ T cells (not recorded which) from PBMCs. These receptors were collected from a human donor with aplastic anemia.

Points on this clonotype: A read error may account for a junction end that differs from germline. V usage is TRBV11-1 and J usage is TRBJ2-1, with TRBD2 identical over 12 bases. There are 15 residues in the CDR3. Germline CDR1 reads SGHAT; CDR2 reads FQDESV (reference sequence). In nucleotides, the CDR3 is TGTGCCAGCAGCTATCTAGCGGGAGGGTACAATGAGCAGCTCTTC. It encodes CASSYLAGGYNEQLF.

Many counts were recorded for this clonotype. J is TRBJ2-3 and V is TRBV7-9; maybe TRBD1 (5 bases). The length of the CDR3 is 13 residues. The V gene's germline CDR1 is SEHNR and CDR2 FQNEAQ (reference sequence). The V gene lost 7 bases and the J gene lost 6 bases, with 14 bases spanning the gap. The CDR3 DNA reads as TGTGCCAGCACGGACATAAAGCCGGATACGCAGTATTTT. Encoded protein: CASTDIKPDTQYF. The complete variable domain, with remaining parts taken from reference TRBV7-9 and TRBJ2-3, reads DTGVSQNPRHKITKRGQNVTFRCDPISEHNRLYWYRQTLGQGPEFLTYFQNEAQLEKSRLLSDRFSAERPKGSFSTLEIQRTEQGDSAMYLCASTDIKPDTQYFGPGTRLTVL.

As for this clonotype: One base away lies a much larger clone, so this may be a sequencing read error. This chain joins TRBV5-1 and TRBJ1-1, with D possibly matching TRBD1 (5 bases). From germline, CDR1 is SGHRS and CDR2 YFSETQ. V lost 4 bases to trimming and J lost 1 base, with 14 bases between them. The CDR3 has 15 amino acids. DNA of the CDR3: TGCGCCAGCAGCCGCTGGGACGCTTCGAACACTGAAGCTTTCTTT. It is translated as CASSRWDASNTEAFF.

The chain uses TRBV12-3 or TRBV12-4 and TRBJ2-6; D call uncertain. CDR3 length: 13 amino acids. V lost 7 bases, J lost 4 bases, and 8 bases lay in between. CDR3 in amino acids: CASTGRGANVLTF. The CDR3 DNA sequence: TGTGCCAGCACCGGTAGAGGGGCCAACGTCCTGACTTTC.

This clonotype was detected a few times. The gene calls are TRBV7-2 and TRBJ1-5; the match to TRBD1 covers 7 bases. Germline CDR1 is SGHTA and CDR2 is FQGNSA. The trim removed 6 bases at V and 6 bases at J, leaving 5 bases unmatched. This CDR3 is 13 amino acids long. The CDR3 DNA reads TGTGCCAGCAGAACAGGGGAGATTCAGCCCCAGCATTTT. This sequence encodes CASRTGEIQPQHF.

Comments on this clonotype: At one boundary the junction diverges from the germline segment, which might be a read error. The CDR3 DNA follows: TGTGCCAGCAGCTACACTAACTATGGCCACACCTTC. It encodes CASSYTNYGHTF. The chain recombines TRBV7-9 with TRBJ1-2; the D is unclear. There are 12 residues in the CDR3. Germline-derived CDR1 and CDR2 are SEHNR and FQNEAQ (reference sequence).

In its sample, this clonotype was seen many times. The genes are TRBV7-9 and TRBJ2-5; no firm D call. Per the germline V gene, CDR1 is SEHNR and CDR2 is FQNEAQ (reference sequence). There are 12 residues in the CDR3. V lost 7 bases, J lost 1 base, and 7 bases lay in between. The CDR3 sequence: CASTTSQETQYF. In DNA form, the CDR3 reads TGTGCCAGCACCACCTCCCAAGAGACCCAGTACTTC.

This CDR3 reads CAGGPRGGTEAFF. The CDR3 nucleotides are TGTGCCGGCGGCCCCAGGGGCGGCACTGAAGCTTTCTTT. J is TRBJ1-1 and V is TRBV6-4; maybe TRBD1 (6 bases). Between the trimmed V and J ends, which lost 11 bases and 4 bases, there was a span of 17 bases. Germline V gene data show CDR1 as MRHNA and CDR2 as SNTAGT. The CDR3 extends over 13 amino acids.

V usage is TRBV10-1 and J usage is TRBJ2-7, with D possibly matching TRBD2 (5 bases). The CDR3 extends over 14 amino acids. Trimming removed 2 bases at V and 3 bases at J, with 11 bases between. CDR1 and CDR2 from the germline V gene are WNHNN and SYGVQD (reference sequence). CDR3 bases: TGCGCCAGCAGTGAGGGTGGTGGAGGCTACGAGCAGTACTTC. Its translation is CASSEGGGGYEQYF.

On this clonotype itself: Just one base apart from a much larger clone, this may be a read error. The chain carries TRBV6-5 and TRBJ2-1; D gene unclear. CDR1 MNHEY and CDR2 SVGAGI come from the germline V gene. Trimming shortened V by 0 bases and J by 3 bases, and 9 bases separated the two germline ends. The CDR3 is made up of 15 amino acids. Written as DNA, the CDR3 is TGTGCCAGCAGTTACTCTGGCGCCTACTACAATGAGCAGTTCTTC. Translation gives CASSYSGAYYNEQFF.

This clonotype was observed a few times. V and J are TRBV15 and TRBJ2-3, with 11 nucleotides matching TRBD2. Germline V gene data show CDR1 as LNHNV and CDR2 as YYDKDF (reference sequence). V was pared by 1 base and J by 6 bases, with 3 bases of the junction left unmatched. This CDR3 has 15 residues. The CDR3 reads CATSRVAGGTDTQYF. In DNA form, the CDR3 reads TGTGCCACCAGCAGAGTAGCGGGGGGGACCGATACGCAGTATTTT.

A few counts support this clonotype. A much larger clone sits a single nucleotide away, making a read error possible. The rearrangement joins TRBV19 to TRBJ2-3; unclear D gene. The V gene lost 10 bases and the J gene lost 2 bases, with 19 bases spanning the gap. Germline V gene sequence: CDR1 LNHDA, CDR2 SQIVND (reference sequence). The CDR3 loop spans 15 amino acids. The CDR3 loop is CANSLDVGSTDTQYF. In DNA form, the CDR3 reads TGTGCCAATAGCTTAGACGTGGGTTCCACAGATACGCAGTATTTT.

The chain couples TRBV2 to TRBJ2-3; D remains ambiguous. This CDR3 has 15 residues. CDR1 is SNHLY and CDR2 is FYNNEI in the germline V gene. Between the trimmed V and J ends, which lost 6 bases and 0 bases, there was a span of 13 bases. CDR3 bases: TGTGCCAGCAGGATTCAGGTGGGGAGCACAGATACGCAGTATTTT. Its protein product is CASRIQVGSTDTQYF. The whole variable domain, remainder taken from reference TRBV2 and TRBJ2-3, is EPEVTQTPSHQVTQMGQEVILRCVPISNHLYFYWYRQILGQKVEFLVSFYNNEISEKSEIFDDQFSVERPDGSNFTLKIRSTKLEDSAMYFCASRIQVGSTDTQYFGPGTRLTVL.

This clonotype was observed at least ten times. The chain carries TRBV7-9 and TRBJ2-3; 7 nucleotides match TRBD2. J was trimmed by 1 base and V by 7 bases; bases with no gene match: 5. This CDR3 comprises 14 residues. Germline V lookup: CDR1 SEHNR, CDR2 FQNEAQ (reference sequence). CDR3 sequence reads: CASTSGGGTDTQYF. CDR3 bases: TGTGCCAGCACATCGGGAGGTGGCACAGATACGCAGTATTTT.

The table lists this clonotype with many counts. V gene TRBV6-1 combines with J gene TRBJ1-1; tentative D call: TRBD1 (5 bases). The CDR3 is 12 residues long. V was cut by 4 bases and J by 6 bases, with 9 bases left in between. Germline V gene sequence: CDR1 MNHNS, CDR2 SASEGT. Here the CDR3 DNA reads TGTGCCAGCAGTGTGTGGGGGGCTGAAGCTTTCTTT. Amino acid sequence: CASSVWGAEAFF.

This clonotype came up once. As DNA, the CDR3 is TGCGCCAGCAGTGAGTCGGCGGGGAGTAGCGAGCAGTACTTC. Translation: CASSESAGSSEQYF. This rearrangement joins TRBV10-2 to TRBJ2-7, with D possibly being TRBD2 (6 bases). V lost 0 bases, J lost 6 bases, and 12 bases lay in between. Germline loops: CDR1 WSHSY, CDR2 SAAADI. The CDR3 extends over 14 amino acids.

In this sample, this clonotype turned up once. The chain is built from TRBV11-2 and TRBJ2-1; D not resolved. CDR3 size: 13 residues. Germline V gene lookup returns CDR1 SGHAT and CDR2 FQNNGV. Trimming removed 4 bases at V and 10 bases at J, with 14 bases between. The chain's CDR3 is CASSSDQFSEQFF. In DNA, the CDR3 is TGTGCCAGCAGCTCGGACCAATTCAGCGAGCAGTTCTTC.

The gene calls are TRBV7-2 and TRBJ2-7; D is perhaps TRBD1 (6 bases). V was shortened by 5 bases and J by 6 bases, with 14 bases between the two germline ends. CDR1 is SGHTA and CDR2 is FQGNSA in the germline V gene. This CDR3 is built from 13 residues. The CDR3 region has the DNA TGTGCCAGCAGCAACCAACAGGGAGTCGAGCAGTACTTC. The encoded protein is CASSNQQGVEQYF.

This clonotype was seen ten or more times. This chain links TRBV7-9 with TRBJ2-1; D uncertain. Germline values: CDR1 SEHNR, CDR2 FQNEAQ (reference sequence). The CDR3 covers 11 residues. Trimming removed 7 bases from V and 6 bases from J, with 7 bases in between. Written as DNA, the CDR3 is TGTGCCAGCACCCTCATCAATGAGCAGTTCTTC. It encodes CASTLINEQFF.

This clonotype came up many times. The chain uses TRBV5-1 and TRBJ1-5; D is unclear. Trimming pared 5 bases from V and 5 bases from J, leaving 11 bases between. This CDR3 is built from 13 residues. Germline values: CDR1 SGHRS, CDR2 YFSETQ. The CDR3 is CASSQDADQPQHF. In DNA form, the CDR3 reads TGCGCCAGCAGTCAAGACGCCGATCAGCCCCAGCATTTT.

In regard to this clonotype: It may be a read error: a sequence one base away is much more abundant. CDR3 loop: CASSYSFSPGRTKAFF. The CDR3 nucleotides read TGTGCCAGCAGTTACTCGTTCTCACCGGGCCGCACTAAAGCTTTCTTT. The gene calls are TRBV6-5 and TRBJ1-1; D remains ambiguous. This CDR3 region has 16 residues. Germline V gene data show CDR1 as MNHEY and CDR2 as SVGAGI.

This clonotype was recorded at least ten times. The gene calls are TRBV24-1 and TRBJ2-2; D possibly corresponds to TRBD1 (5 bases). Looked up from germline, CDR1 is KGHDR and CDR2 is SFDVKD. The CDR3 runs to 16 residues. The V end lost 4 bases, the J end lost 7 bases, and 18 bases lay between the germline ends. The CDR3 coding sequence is TGTGCCACCAGTGACCCGGACACCTTTTTCAGCGGGGAGCTGTTTTTT. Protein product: CATSDPDTFFSGELFF.

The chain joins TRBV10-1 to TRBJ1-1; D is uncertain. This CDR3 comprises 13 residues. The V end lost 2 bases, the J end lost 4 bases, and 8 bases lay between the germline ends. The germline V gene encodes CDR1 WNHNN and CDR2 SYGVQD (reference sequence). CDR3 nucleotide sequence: TGCGCCAGCAGTGAGGGTCCCGTCACTGAAGCTTTCTTT. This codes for CASSEGPVTEAFF.

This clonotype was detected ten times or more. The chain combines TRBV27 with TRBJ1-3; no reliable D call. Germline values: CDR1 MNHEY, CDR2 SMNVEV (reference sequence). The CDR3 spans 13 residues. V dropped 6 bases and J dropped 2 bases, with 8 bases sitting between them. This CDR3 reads CASSIGPGNTIYF. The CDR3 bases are TGTGCCAGCAGCATTGGTCCTGGAAACACCATATATTTT.

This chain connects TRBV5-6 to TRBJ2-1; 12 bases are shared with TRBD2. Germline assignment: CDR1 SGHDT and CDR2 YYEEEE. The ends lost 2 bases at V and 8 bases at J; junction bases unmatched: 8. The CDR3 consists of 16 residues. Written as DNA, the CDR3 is TGTGCCAGCAGCTTCGCCCTAGCGGGAGGGTGGGATGAGCAGTTCTTC. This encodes CASSFALAGGWDEQFF.

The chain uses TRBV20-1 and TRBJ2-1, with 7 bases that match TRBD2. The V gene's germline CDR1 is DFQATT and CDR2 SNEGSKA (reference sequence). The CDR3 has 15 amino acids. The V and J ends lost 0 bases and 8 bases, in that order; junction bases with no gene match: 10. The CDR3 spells CSARDLASGLYEQFF. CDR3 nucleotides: TGCAGTGCTAGAGATTTGGCTAGCGGCCTCTATGAGCAGTTCTTC.